A single sample is the source of the 12 T cell receptor beta chains below, sequenced in a study of CD8 T cells in ankylosing spondylitis listed by TCRdb under 2017. Library preparation used 5' RACE. The sample was run on an Illumina HiSeq 2500. TCRdb handled the public reads itself, with Q25 trimming in fastp and clone calling in MiXCR, and kept productive beta chains. Each entry merges the rows of one CDR3 protein and shows their most common DNA and genes. This sample gives 80,000 to 90,000 distinct CDR3 sequences in total; around 30% of them show up just once. The ten largest make up nearly 60% of the sample. Sequencing was performed on blood, either unsorted or a sorted T cell fraction (not recorded which). The receptors stem from a male donor with ankylosing spondylitis or in good health (not recorded which).

CDR3 sequence reads: CASSQWTDQETQYF. The CDR3 DNA is TGTGCCAGCAGCCAGTGGACGGATCAGGAGACCCAGTACTTC. V usage is TRBV3-1 and J usage is TRBJ2-5; D uncertain. V dropped 3 bases and J dropped 5 bases, with 13 bases sitting between them. Germline CDR1 LGHDT, CDR2 YNNKEL (reference sequence). This CDR3 is 14 amino acids long.

A few counts support this clonotype. The chain uses TRBV11-2 and TRBJ1-2; D ambiguous. CDR1 is SGHAT and CDR2 is FQNNGV in the germline V gene. The V and J ends lost 5 bases and 4 bases respectively, with 17 bases between them. CDR3 length: 15 amino acids. The CDR3 DNA follows: TGTGCCAGCAGCCTCCTGCGAGGGATCGGCTATGGCTACACCTTC. Its protein is CASSLLRGIGYGYTF.

This clonotype was detected only a few times. The chain is built from TRBV5-1 and TRBJ1-3, with a tentative D call TRBD1 (6 bases). Germline V CDR1 and CDR2: SGHRS, YFSETQ. This CDR3 is built from 16 residues. The V end lost 4 bases, the J end lost 4 bases, and 18 bases lay between the germline ends. The CDR3 DNA sequence: TGCGCCAGCAGCCGTGGTCGCGGGGGGCAAGGAAACACCATATATTTT. It translates to CASSRGRGGQGNTIYF.

This clonotype was seen more than once but under ten times. The genes are TRBV7-6 and TRBJ2-1, with a possible D match to TRBD2 (7 bases). The germline V gene encodes CDR1 SGHVS and CDR2 FNYEAQ. Trimming took off 0 bases at V and 7 bases at J, with 19 bases between the two ends. This CDR3 has 17 amino acids. The CDR3 here is CASSLAVRGRAWNEQFF. CDR3 in DNA: TGTGCCAGCAGCTTAGCAGTTAGGGGGAGGGCCTGGAATGAGCAGTTCTTC.

There are a few counts of this clonotype. The rearrangement joins TRBV20-1 to TRBJ2-3; D uncertain. V dropped 7 bases and J dropped 1 base, with 12 bases sitting between them. Germline CDR1 reads DFQATT; CDR2 reads SNEGSKA (reference sequence). This CDR3 is 13 amino acids long. CDR3 nucleotide sequence: TGCAGTGGGGCCCCTCCCGGCACAGATACGCAGTATTTT. Amino acids: CSGAPPGTDTQYF.

This clonotype was seen a few times. The rearrangement uses TRBV5-1 and TRBJ1-1; D is unresolved. The germline CDR1 and CDR2 sequences are SGHRS and YFSETQ. This CDR3 spans 14 amino acids. The ends were cut back, 1 base at V and 8 bases at J, with 15 bases in the middle. Here the CDR3 DNA reads TGCGCCAGCAGCTTGACTGGAGCGGTGGGAGAAGCTTTCTTT. This codes for CASSLTGAVGEAFF.

This clonotype was counted at least ten times. This chain connects TRBV5-1 to TRBJ2-5, with 8 bases fitting TRBD2. CDR1 is SGHRS and CDR2 is YFSETQ in the germline V gene. With V trimmed by 0 bases and J by 3 bases, 10 bases remained unmatched. The CDR3 length is 17 residues. CDR3 amino acids: CASSLGVAGSQEETQYF. The DNA of the CDR3 is TGCGCCAGCAGCTTGGGGGTAGCGGGGAGCCAAGAAGAGACCCAGTACTTC.

This clonotype occurred a few times. J is TRBJ1-5 and V is TRBV20-1, with TRBD1 identical over 7 bases. Germline CDR1 DFQATT, CDR2 SNEGSKA (reference sequence). There are 15 residues in the CDR3. The ends lost 6 bases at V and 4 bases at J; junction bases unmatched: 12. The CDR3 protein is CSASRTGVRNQPQHF. The CDR3 DNA is TGCAGTGCGAGCCGAACAGGGGTAAGAAATCAGCCCCAGCATTTT.

This clonotype has ten or more counts. The chain's CDR3 is CASSYREGSYEQYV. DNA for the CDR3: TGTGCCAGCAGTTACAGGGAGGGATCCTACGAGCAGTACGTC. The rearrangement links TRBV6-5 to TRBJ2-7; 7 nucleotides align to TRBD2. The CDR3 is 14 amino acids. Germline values: CDR1 MNHEY, CDR2 SVGAGI. V dropped 2 bases and J dropped 1; count of bases not matched to a gene: 2.

This clonotype was counted many times. V is TRBV5-6 and J is TRBJ1-5, with 7 bases matching TRBD1. This CDR3 comprises 15 residues. Trimming took 4 bases from V and 3 from J; bases not matched to a gene: 7. In germline, CDR1 is SGHDT, CDR2 YYEEEE. CDR3 amino acids: CASSVRQGYNQPQHF. CDR3 in DNA: TGTGCCAGCAGCGTAAGACAGGGCTACAATCAGCCCCAGCATTTT.

A remark on this clonotype: Germline is not matched at one junction end, which may reflect a read error. The gene calls are TRBV12-3 or TRBV12-4 and TRBJ2-1; D remains unclear. CDR3 length: 11 amino acids. The CDR3 coding sequence is TGTGCCTGCAGGTTTTACAATGAGCAGTTCTTC. Translated: CACRFYNEQFF.

This clonotype has just a few counts. This chain uses TRBV5-1 with TRBJ2-1, with 9 positions matching TRBD2. Trimming cost V 7 bases and J 5 bases; bases outside gene matches: 10. Germline values: CDR1 SGHRS, CDR2 YFSETQ. CDR3 size: 15 residues. The CDR3 loop reads CASSSGQRGDNEQFF. Here the CDR3 DNA reads TGCGCCAGCTCATCAGGCCAGCGGGGGGACAATGAGCAGTTCTTC. The full variable domain, its missing parts supplied by reference TRBV5-1 and TRBJ2-1, is KAGVTQTPRYLIKTRGQQVTLSCSPISGHRSVSWYQQTPGQGLQFLFEYFSETQRNKGNFPGRFSGRQFSNSRSEMNVSTLELGDSALYLCASSSGQRGDNEQFFGPGTRLTVL.